The entry below gives a single TCR beta chain sequence along with its context. This sample was taken from a study of T cell changes during pregnancy in multiple sclerosis. V gave up 4 bases and J gave up 5 bases; unmatched junction bases: 2. The CDR3 extends over 13 amino acids. CDR1 and CDR2 (germline): SNHLY, FYNNEI. Repertoires were generated with immunoSEQ multiplex PCR, while TCRdb's copy carries only in-frame clones and drops some. This sample has approximately 64,000 clones, with about 92% found just once. The sequences come from peripheral blood, collected in the first trimester of pregnancy. This TCR was sampled from a female donor with multiple sclerosis, enrolled in a pregnancy study. The V call is TRBV2, the J call TRBJ1-1; 9 nucleotides match TRBD1. The CDR3 sequence: CASSVDRGTEAFF. CDR3 coding DNA: TGTGCCAGCAGTGTGGACAGGGGAACTGAAGCTTTCTTT.